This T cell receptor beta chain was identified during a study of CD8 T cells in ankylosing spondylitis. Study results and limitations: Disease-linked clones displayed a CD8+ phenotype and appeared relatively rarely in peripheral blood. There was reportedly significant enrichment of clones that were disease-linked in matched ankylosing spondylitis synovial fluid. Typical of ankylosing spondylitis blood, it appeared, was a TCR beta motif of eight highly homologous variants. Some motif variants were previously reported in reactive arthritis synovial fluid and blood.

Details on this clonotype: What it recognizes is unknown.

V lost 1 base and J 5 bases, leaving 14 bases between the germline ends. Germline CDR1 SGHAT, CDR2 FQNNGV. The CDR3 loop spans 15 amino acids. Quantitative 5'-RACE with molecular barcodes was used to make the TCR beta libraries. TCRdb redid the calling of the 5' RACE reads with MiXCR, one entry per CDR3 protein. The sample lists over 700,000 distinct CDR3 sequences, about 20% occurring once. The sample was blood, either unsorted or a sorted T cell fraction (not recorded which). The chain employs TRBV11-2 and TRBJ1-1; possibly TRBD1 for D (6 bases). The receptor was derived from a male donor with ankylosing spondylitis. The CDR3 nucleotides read TGTGCCAGCAGCTTAGGACAGGTGATGGGTACTGAAGCTTTCTTT. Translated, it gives CASSLGQVMGTEAFF.